Below are 9 T cell receptor beta chains sequenced from a single sample in a study of blood T cell repertoires in COVID-19. Profiling relied on immunoSEQ multiplex PCR, and the TCRdb table lists in-frame clones only, not all of them. The table has approximately 200,000 clones, around 90% seen once; the top ten hold approximately 2.1%. Material: PBMCs or T cells enriched from blood (not recorded which). These receptors all stem from a woman aged 30 to 39 who had recovered from COVID-19.

V usage is TRBV6-1 and J usage is TRBJ2-7, with TRBD1 as a possible D gene (7 bases). V lost 8 bases to trimming and J lost 3 bases, with 35 bases between them. This CDR3 comprises 20 residues. Germline CDR1 and CDR2: MNHNS and SASEGT. This CDR3 is CASRGGKRTGDPRNYYEQYF. The CDR3, as DNA: TGTGCCAGCCGTGGGGGGAAGAGAACAGGGGACCCAAGAAACTACTACGAGCAGTACTTC.

The chain combines TRBV29-1 with TRBJ1-2; TRBD1 is a possible D gene (5 bases). Germline CDR1 and CDR2: SQVTM and ANQGSEA. The CDR3 has 17 residues. V gave up 7 bases and J gave up 2 bases, with 26 bases separating them. The CDR3 region is CSAGAGTFGRENYGYTF. Written as DNA, the CDR3 is TGCAGCGCTGGGGCAGGGACTTTCGGAAGGGAGAACTATGGCTACACCTTC.

The chain couples TRBV21-1 to TRBJ1-2; the table calls TRBD1, which could not be checked here. TRBV21-1 is listed as a pseudogene. CDR3 length equals 16 residues. The CDR3, as DNA: TGTGCCAGCAGCGACTCCGGGACACGAACTAACTATGGCTACACCTTC. It specifies CASSDSGTRTNYGYTF.

The chain employs TRBV12-3 or TRBV12-4 and TRBJ1-2; 8 bases map to TRBD1. The CDR3 covers 13 residues. Germline trimming cut 7 bases from V and 8 bases from J; bases unmatched to any gene: 9. This CDR3 is CASTQFRGLGYTF. The DNA for the CDR3 is TGTGCCAGCACCCAGTTCAGGGGGCTAGGCTACACCTTC.

The genes are TRBV9 and TRBJ2-7, with 7 bases identical to TRBD1. Trimming removed 0 bases from V and 5 bases from J; junction bases left unmatched: 5. This CDR3 contains 14 residues. CDR1 SGDLS and CDR2 YYNGEE come from the germline V gene. In nucleotides, the CDR3 is TGTGCCAGCAGCGTAGTAGGGGGCCCCGACGAGCAGTACTTC. Translation: CASSVVGGPDEQYF.

The chain recombines TRBV19 with TRBJ1-6, with 8 bases aligning to TRBD1. Germline CDR1 and CDR2: LNHDA and SQIVND (reference sequence). J lost 7 bases, V lost 5 bases, and 4 bases had no gene match. The CDR3 spans 14 residues. Here the CDR3 DNA reads TGTGCCAGTAGTCCCCGGACAGGGAATTCACCCCTCCACTTT. Translating gives CASSPRTGNSPLHF.

The rearrangement uses TRBV29-1 and TRBJ1-1; 7 bases map to TRBD1. CDR1 is SQVTM, CDR2 ANQGSEA, per germline. The CDR3 is made up of 10 amino acids. V lost 4 bases to trimming and J lost 9 bases; unmatched junction nucleotides: 2. The CDR3 sequence: CSVGTGQAFF. CDR3 in DNA: TGCAGCGTTGGGACAGGCCAAGCTTTCTTT.

This clone appeared a single time. The chain recombines TRBV24-1 with TRBJ2-1, with 12 bases that match TRBD1. The V gene end was trimmed by 4 bases and the J gene end by 5 bases; junction bases not matched to a gene: 11. Germline assignment: CDR1 KGHDR and CDR2 SFDVKD. The CDR3 contains 18 residues. Here the CDR3 DNA reads TGTGCCACCAGTGACAGGGACAGGGGGCGCGGTAGGCACAATGAGCAGTTCTTC. It specifies CATSDRDRGRGRHNEQFF.

The chain uses TRBV10-3 and TRBJ2-6, with 9 bases lining up with TRBD2. Trimming cost V 4 bases and J 0 bases; bases outside gene matches: 10. Germline values: CDR1 ENHRY, CDR2 SYGVKD. The CDR3 sequence is 19 residues long. The CDR3, as DNA: TGTGCCATCAGTGGCAAGGGCTCTAGCGGGAACTCTGGGGCCAACGTCCTGACTTTC. This translates into CAISGKGSSGNSGANVLTF.